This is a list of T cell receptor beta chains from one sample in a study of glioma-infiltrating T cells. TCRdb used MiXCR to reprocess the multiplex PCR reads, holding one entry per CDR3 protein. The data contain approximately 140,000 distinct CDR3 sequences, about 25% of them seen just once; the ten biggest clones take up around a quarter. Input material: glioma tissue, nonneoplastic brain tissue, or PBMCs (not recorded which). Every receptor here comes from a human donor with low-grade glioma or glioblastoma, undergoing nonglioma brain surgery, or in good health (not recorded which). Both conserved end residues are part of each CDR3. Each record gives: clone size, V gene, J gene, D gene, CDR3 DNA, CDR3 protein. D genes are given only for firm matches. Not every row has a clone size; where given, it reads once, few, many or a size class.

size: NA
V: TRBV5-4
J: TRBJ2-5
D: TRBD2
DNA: TGTGCCAGCAGCTCCGGGGGGACCCAAGAGACCCAGTACTTC
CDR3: CASSSGGTQETQYF

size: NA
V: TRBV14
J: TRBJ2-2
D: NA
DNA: TGTGCCAGCAGCCCTCTCGGAACTTTTACCGGGGAGCTGTTTTTT
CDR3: CASSPLGTFTGELFF

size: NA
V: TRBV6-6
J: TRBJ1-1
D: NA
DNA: TGTGCCAGCAGTTACGGAGGGGGGGGCCCGGTGAACACTGAAGCTTTCTTT
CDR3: CASSYGGGGPVNTEAFF

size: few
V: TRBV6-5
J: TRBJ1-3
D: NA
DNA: TGTGCCAGCCAGAGGTCACTCTCTGGAAACACCATATATTTT
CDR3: CASQRSLSGNTIYF

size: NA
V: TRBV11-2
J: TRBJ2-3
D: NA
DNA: TGTGCCAGCAGCTTAGATTCTGGAATAGATACGCAGTATTTT
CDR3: CASSLDSGIDTQYF

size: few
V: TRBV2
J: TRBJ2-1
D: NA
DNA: TGTGCCAGCAGAGAGTATCCCTCTCGACACAATGAGCAGTTCTTC
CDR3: CASREYPSRHNEQFF

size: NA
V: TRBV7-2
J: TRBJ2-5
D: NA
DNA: TGTGCCAGCAGCTTAGCGGGGGGGCTCAGAGAGACCCAGTACTTC
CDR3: CASSLAGGLRETQYF

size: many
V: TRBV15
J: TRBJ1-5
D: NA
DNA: TGTGCCACCAGCAGAGATCGTAGGGGGGAACTCAGCCAGCCCCAGCATTTT
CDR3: CATSRDRRGELSQPQHF

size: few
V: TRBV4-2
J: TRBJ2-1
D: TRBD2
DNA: TGTGCCAGCAGCCAAACGCAAAGCGGGGGGGCCTTCAATGAGCAGTTCTTC
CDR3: CASSQTQSGGAFNEQFF

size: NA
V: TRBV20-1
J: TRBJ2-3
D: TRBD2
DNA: TGCAGTGCTAGAGAATCTAGCGGGGGGGCAGATACGCAGTATTTT
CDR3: CSARESSGGADTQYF

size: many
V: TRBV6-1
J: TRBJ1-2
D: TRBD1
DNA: TGTGCCAGCAGTGGTGGCAGGGGGGACTATGGCTACACCTTC
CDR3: CASSGGRGDYGYTF

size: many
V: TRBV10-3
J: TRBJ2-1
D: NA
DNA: TGTGCCACCGGAGACGAGGGACGGTACAATGAGCAGTTCTTC
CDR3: CATGDEGRYNEQFF

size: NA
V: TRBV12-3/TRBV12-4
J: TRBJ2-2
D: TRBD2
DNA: TGTGCCAGCAGTGAAGGGACTAGCGGGTCTTCTCTTCCCAACACCGGGGAGCTGTTTTTT
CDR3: CASSEGTSGSSLPNTGELFF

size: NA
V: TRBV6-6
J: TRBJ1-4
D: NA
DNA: TGTGCCAGCAGTTACGGGCGGTCCAATGAAAAACTGTTTTTT
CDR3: CASSYGRSNEKLFF

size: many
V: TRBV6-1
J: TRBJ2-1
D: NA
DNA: TGTGCCAGCAGTCCTCTGAGGGGGGCGAATAATGAGCAGTTCTTC
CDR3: CASSPLRGANNEQFF

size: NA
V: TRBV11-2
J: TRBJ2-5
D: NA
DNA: TGTGCCAGCAGCTTATTCGGCCCGGTGAGCACAGAGACCCAGTACTTC
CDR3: CASSLFGPVSTETQYF

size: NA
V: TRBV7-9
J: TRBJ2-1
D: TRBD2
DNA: TGTGCCAGCAGCCACAGACTCAGCGGGGGGACAAACAATGAGCAGTTCTTC
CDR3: CASSHRLSGGTNNEQFF

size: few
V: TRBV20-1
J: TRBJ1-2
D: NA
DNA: TGCAGTGCTTTGCCCGCCGGGTATGGCTACACCTTC
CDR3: CSALPAGYGYTF

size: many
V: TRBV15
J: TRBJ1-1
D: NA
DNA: TGTGCCACCAGCAGAGAGGGGCCCGCTGAAGCTTTCTTT
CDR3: CATSREGPAEAFF

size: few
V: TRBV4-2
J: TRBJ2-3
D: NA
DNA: TGTGCCAGCAGCCAAGATAAGGGGGGGGCGAGAAACACAGATACGCAGTATTTT
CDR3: CASSQDKGGARNTDTQYF

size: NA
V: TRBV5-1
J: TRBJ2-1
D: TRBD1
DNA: TGCGCCAGCGGGGAGACAGGGAACAATGAGCAGTTCTTC
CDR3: CASGETGNNEQFF

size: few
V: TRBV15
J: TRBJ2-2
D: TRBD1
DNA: TGTGCCACCAGCAGAGAAATCGGACAGGCGGACACCGGGGAGCTGTTTTTT
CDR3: CATSREIGQADTGELFF

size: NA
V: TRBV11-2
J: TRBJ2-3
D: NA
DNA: TGTGCCAGCAGCTTAGTCGGGTTCACAGATACGCGGTATTTT
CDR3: CASSLVGFTDTRYF

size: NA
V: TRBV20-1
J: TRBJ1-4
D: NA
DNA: TGCAGTGCTAGTGTCAGACTTAATGAAAGACTGTTTTTT
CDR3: CSASVRLNERLFF

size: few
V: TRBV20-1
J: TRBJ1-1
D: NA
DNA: TGCAGTGCTAGAATGGGGCACCAGAACACTGAAGCTTTCTTT
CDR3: CSARMGHQNTEAFF

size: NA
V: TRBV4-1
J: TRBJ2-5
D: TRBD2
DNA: TGCGCCAGCAGCCCTAGCGGGGGGGCCCGTTTCCAAGAGACCCAGTACTTC
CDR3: CASSPSGGARFQETQYF

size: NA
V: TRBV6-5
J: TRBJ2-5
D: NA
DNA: TGTGCCAGCAGTTACTCTGGGGAGGCCCAGAACTTC
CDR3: CASSYSGEAQNF

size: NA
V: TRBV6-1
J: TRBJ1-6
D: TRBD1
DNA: TGTGCCAGCAGCCCGGACAGGGCAAAATGGCCCCTCCACTTT
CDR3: CASSPDRAKWPLHF

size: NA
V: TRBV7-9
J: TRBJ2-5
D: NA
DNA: TGTGCCAGCAGGGCCGAACAGACGTACCAAGAGACCCAGTACTTC
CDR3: CASRAEQTYQETQYF

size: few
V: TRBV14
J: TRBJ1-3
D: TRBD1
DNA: TGTGCCAGCAGCCAAGATTGGGGACAGCTCTCTGGAAACACCATATATTTT
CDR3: CASSQDWGQLSGNTIYF

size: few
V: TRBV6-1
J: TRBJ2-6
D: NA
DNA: TGTGCCAGCAGTTATTCCCGGGACGTCTGGAGGACCTCTGGGGCCAACGTCCTGACTTTC
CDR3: CASSYSRDVWRTSGANVLTF

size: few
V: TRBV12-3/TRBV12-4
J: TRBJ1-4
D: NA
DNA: TGTGCCACGTGCTCCAGACCTAATGAAAAACTGTTTTTT
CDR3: CATCSRPNEKLFF

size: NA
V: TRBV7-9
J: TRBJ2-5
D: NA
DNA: TGTGCCAGCAGTACAGGGTTCGGAGAGACCCAGTACTTC
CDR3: CASSTGFGETQYF

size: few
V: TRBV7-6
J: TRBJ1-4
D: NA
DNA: TGTGCCAGCAGGTCAGCGAACGCTAATGAAAAACTGTTTTTT
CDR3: CASRSANANEKLFF

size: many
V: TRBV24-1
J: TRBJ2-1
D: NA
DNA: TGTGCCACCAGTGATCCAGGGAGTGATGAGCAGTTCTTC
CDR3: CATSDPGSDEQFF

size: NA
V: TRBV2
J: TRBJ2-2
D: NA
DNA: TGTGCCAACAGACGCCACACCGGGGAGCTGTTTTTT
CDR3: CANRRHTGELFF

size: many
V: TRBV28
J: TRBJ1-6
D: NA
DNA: TGTGCCAGCCTCCTCGGGAGCTCCTATAATTCACCCCTCCACTTT
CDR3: CASLLGSSYNSPLHF

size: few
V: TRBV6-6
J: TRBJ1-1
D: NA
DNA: TGTGCCAGCAGTTACTCGAGCAGGCTGAACACTGAAGCTTTCTTT
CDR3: CASSYSSRLNTEAFF

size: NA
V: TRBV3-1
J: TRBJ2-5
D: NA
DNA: TGTGCCAGCAGCCAAGGAGGGACGACCCAGTACTTC
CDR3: CASSQGGTTQYF

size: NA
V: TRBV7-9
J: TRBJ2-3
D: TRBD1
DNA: TGTGCCAGCATCCACAGTCCGGGACAGGGCGCAGATACGCAGTATTTT
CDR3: CASIHSPGQGADTQYF

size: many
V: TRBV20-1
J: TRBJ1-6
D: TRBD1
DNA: TGCAGTGCTAGAGATCTACAGGGGGCAAACTCACCCCTCCACTTT
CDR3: CSARDLQGANSPLHF

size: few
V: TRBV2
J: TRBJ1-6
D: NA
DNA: TGTGCCAGCAGTGGACAGTGGGGTTCACCCCTCCACTTT
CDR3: CASSGQWGSPLHF

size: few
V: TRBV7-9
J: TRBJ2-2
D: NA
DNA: TGTGCCAGCTACAAGGTAGCAGGGATCAGCACCGGGGAGCTGTTTTTT
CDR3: CASYKVAGISTGELFF

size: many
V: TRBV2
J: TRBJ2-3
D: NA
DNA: TGTGCCAGCAGTGAAGTTGTATACACAGATACGCAGTATTTT
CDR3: CASSEVVYTDTQYF

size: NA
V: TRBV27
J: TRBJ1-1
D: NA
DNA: TGTGCCAGCAGCCACGAGACAATGAACACTGAAGCTTTCTTT
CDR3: CASSHETMNTEAFF

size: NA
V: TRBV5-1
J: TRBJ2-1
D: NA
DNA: TGCGCCAGCAGCTTCACAGGAAATGAGCAGTTCTTC
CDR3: CASSFTGNEQFF

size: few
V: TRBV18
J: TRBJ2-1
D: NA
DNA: TGTGCCAGCTCACCATCTACCCAGAGCTACAATGAGCAGTTCTTC
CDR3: CASSPSTQSYNEQFF

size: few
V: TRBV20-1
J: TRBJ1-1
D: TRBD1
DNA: TGCAGTGCTAACAGGGGGACCTTGAACACTGAAGCTTTCTTT
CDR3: CSANRGTLNTEAFF

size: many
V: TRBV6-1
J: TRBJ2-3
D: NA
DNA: TGTGCCAGCAGCTCGACTAGGCTCCCAGATACGCAGTATTTT
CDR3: CASSSTRLPDTQYF

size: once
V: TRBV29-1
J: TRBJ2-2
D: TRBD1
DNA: TGCAGAGCCGGGACAGGGGGCTCCGGGGAGCTGTTTTTT
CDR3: CRAGTGGSGELFF

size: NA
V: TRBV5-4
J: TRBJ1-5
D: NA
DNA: TGTGCCAGCAGCTCCGAAGTACTAGGGCCCCAGCATTTT
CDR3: CASSSEVLGPQHF

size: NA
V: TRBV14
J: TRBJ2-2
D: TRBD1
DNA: TGTGCCAGCAGCCAGGGACAGGGCACCGGGGAGCTGTTTTTT
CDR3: CASSQGQGTGELFF

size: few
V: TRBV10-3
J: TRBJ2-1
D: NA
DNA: TGTGCCATCAGTGAGACTTTTTCACCCTCCTACAATGAGCAGTTCTTC
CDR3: CAISETFSPSYNEQFF

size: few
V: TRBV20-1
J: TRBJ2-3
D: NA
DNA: TGCAGTGCTAGCTCGACAGTGGGGGATTATTTT
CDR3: CSASSTVGDYF

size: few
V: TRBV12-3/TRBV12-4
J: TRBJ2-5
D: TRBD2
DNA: TGTGCCAGCAGTTTAGCGAGCGGGGACCTCCAAGAGACCCAGTACTTC
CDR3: CASSLASGDLQETQYF

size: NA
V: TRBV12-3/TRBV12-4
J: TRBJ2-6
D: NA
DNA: TGTGCCAGCAGTTTAGATACAATTGACGTCCTGACTTTC
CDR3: CASSLDTIDVLTF